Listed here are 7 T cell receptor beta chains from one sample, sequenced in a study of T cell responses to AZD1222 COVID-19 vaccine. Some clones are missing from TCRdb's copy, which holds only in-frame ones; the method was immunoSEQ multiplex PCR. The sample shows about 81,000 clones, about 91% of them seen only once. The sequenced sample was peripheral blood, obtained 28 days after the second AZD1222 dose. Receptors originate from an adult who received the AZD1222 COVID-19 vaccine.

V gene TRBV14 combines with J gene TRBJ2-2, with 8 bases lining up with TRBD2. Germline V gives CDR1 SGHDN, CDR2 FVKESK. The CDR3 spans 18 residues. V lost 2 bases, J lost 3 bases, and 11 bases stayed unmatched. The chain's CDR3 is CASSQHYRLARDTGELFF. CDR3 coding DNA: TGTGCCAGCAGCCAACACTATAGACTAGCGAGGGACACCGGGGAGCTGTTTTTT.

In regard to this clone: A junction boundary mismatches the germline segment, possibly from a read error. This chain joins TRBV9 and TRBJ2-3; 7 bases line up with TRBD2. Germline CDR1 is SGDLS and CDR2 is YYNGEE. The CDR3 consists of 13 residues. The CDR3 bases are TGTGCCACCAGCGCGGGAGGCACAGATACGCAGTATTTT. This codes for CATSAGGTDTQYF.

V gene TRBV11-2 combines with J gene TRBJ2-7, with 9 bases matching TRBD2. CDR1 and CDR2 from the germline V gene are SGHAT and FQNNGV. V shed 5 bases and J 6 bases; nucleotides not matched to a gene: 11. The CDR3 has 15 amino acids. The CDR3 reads CASSRSGSFSGEQYF. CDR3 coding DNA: TGTGCCAGCAGCCGTAGCGGGAGTTTTTCGGGCGAGCAGTACTTC.

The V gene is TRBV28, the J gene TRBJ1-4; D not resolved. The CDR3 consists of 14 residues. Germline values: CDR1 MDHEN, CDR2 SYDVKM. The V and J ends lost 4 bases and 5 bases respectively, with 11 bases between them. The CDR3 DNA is TGTGCCAGCAGTTCGGTGGGAGGGAATGAAAAACTGTTTTTT. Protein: CASSSVGGNEKLFF.

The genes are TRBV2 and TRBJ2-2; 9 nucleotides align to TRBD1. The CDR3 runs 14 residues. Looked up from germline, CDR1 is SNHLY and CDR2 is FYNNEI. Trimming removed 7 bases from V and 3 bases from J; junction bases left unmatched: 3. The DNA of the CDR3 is TGTGCCAGCACCGGACAGGGGTACACCGGGGAGCTGTTTTTT. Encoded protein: CASTGQGYTGELFF.

CDR3 in DNA: TGCGCCAGCAGGTTAGCGGGGAACACCGGGGAGCTGTTTTTT. As protein: CASRLAGNTGELFF. The genes are TRBV5-1 and TRBJ2-2, with TRBD2 identical over 7 bases. Trimming removed 5 bases from V and 1 base from J; junction bases left unmatched: 2. CDR3 length equals 14 residues. Germline V gives CDR1 SGHRS, CDR2 YFSETQ.

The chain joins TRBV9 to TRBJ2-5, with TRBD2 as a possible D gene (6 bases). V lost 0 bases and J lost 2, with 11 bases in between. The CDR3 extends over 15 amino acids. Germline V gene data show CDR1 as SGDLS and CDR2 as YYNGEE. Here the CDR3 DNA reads TGTGCCAGCAGCGTAGGCGGGGCATATCAAGAGACCCAGTACTTC. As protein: CASSVGGAYQETQYF.